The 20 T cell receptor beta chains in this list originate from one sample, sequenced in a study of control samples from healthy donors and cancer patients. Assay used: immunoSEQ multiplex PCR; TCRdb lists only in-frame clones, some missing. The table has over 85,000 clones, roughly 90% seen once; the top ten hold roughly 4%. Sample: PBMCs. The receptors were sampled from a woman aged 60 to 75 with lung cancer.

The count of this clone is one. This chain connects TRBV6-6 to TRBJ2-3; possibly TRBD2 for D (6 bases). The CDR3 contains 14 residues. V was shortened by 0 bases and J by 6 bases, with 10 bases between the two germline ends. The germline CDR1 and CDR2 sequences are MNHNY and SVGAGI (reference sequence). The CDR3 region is CASSYSGGRDTQYF. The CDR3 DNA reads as TGTGCCAGCAGTTACTCGGGAGGAAGGGATACGCAGTATTTT.

The CDR3 DNA reads as TGTGCCACAGGCCCAGGTACCTATGAGCAGTTCTTC. Translating gives CATGPGTYEQFF. V and J are TRBV6-6 and TRBJ2-1; D not resolved. Germline V gene lookup returns CDR1 MNHNY and CDR2 SVGAGI (reference sequence). The CDR3 runs 12 residues. The V end was cut by 10 bases, the J end by 8 bases, with 15 bases between.

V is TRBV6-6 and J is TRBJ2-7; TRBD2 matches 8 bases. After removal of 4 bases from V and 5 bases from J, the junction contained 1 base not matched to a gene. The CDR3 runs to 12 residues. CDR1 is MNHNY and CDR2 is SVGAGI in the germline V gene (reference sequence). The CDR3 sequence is CASSFSGDEQYF. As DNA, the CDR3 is TGTGCCAGCAGTTTTAGCGGGGACGAGCAGTACTTC.

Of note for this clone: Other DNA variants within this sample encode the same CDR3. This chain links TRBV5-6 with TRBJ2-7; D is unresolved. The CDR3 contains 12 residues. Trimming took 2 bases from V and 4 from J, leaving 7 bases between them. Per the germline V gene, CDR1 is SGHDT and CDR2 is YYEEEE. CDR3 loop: CASSLTAYEQYF. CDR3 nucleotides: TGTGCCAGCAGCTTAACCGCATACGAGCAGTACTTC.

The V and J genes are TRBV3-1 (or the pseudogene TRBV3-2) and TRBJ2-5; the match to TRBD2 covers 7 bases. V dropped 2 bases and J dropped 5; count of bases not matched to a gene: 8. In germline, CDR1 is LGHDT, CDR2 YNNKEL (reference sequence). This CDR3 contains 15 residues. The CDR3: CASSQIGGSGETQYF. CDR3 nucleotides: TGTGCCAGCAGCCAAATCGGCGGGAGTGGGGAGACCCAGTACTTC.

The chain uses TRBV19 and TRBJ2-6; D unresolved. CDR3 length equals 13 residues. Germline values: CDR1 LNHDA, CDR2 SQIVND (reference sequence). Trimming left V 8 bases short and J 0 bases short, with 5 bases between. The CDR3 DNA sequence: TGTGCCAGTGGAATCTCTGGGGCCAACGTCCTGACTTTC. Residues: CASGISGANVLTF. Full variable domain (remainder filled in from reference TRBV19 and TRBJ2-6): DGGITQSPKYLFRKEGQNVTLSCEQNLNHDAMYWYRQDPGQGLRLIYYSQIVNDFQKGDIAEGYSVSREKKESFPLTVTSAQKNPTAFYLCASGISGANVLTFGAGSRLTVL.

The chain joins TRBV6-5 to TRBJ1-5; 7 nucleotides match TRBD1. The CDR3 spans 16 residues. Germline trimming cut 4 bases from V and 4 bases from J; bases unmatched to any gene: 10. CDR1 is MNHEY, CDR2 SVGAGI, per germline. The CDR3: CASSFGTASINQPQHF. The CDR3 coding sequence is TGTGCCAGCAGTTTTGGGACAGCTTCGATTAATCAGCCCCAGCATTTT.

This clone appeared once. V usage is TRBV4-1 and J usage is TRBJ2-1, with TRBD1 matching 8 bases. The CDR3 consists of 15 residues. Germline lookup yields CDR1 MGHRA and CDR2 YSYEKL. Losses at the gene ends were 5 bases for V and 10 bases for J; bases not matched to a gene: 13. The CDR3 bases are TGCGCCAGCAGCACCGGGACAGGCTATGCTCAAGAGCAGTTCTTC. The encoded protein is CASSTGTGYAQEQFF.

The CDR3 reads CASSFTDTQYF. For the CDR3, the DNA is TGTGCCAGCAGCTTCACAGATACGCAGTATTTT. This chain links TRBV5-4 with TRBJ2-3; no firm D call. Germline-derived CDR1 and CDR2 are SGHNT and YYREEE (reference sequence). CDR3 length: 11 amino acids. Trimming took off 2 bases at V and 2 bases at J, with 0 bases between the two ends.

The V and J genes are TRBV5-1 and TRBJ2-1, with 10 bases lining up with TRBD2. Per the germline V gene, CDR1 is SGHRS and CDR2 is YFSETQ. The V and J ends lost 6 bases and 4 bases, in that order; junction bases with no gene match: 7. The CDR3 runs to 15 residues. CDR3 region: CASIETSGNYNEQFF. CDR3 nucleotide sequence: TGCGCCAGCATAGAAACTAGCGGGAATTACAATGAGCAGTTCTTC.

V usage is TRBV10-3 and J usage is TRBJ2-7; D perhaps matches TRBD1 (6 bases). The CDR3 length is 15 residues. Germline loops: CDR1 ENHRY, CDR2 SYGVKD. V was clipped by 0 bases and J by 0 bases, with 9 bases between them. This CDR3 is CAISESIGGSYEQYF. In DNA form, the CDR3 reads TGTGCCATCAGTGAGTCTATAGGGGGCTCCTACGAGCAGTACTTC.

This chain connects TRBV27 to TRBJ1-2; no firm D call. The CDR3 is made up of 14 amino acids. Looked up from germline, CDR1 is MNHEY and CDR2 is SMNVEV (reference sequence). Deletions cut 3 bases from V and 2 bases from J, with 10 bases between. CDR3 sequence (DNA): TGTGCCAGCAGTTTCGTCGGTGGAAACTATGGCTACACCTTC. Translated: CASSFVGGNYGYTF.

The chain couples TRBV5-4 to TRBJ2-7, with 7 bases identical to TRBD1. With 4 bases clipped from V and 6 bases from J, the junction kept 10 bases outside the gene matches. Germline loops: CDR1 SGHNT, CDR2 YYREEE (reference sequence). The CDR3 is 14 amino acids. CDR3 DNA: TGTGCCAGCAGCCTAGGACAGGTCCTTAGCGAGCAGTACTTC. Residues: CASSLGQVLSEQYF. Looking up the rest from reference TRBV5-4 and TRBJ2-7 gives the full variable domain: ETGVTQSPTHLIKTRGQQVTLRCSSQSGHNTVSWYQQALGQGPQFIFQYYREEENGRGNFPPRFSGLQFPNYSSELNVNALELDDSALYLCASSLGQVLSEQYFGPGTRLTVT.

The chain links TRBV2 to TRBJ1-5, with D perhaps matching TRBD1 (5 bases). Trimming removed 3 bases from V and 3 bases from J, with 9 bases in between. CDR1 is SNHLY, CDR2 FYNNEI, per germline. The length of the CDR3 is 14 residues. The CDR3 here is CASSEEGANQPQHF. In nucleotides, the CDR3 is TGTGCCAGCAGTGAGGAAGGGGCCAATCAGCCCCAGCATTTT. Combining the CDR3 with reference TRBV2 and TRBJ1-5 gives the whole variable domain EPEVTQTPSHQVTQMGQEVILRCVPISNHLYFYWYRQILGQKVEFLVSFYNNEISEKSEIFDDQFSVERPDGSNFTLKIRSTKLEDSAMYFCASSEEGANQPQHFGDGTRLSIL.

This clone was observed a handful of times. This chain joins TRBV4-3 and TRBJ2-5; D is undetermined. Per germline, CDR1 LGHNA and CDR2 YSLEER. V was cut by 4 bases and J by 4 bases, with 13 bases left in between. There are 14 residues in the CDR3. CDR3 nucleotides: TGCGCCAGCAGCCCCGGCGGTAGAGGAGAGACCCAGTACTTC. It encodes CASSPGGRGETQYF.

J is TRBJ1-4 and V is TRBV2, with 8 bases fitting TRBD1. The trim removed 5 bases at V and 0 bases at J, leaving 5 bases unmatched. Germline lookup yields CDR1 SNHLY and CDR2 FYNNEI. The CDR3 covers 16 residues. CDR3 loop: CASSRQGWATNEKLFF. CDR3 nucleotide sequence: TGTGCCAGCAGTAGACAGGGGTGGGCAACTAATGAAAAACTGTTTTTT.

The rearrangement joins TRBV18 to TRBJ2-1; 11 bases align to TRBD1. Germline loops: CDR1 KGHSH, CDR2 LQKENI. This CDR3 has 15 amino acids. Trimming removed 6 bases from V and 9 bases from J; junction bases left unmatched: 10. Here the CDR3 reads CASSRTGGEDSEQFF. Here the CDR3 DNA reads TGTGCCAGCTCCCGGACAGGGGGCGAAGACAGTGAGCAGTTCTTC.

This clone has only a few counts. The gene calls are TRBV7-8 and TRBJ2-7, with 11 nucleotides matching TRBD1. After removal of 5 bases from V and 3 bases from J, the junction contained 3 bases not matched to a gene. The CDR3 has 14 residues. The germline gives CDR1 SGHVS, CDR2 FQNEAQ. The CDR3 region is CASSQGTGGYEQYF. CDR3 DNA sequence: TGTGCCAGCAGCCAGGGGACAGGGGGCTACGAGCAGTACTTC.

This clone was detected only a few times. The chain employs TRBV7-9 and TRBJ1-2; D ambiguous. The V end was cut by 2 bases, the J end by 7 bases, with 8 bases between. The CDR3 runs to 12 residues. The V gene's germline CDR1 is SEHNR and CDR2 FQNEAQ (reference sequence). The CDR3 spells CASSLIDGGYTF. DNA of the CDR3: TGTGCCAGCAGCTTAATAGATGGTGGCTACACCTTC. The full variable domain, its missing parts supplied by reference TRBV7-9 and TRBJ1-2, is DTGVSQNPRHKITKRGQNVTFRCDPISEHNRLYWYRQTLGQGPEFLTYFQNEAQLEKSRLLSDRFSAERPKGSFSTLEIQRTEQGDSAMYLCASSLIDGGYTFGSGTRLTVV.

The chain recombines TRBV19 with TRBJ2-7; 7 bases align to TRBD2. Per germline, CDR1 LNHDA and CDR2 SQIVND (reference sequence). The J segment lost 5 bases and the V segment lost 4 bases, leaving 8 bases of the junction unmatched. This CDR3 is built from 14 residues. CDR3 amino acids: CASSTLGGLNEQYF. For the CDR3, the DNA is TGTGCCAGTAGTACCCTGGGGGGGTTGAACGAGCAGTACTTC.